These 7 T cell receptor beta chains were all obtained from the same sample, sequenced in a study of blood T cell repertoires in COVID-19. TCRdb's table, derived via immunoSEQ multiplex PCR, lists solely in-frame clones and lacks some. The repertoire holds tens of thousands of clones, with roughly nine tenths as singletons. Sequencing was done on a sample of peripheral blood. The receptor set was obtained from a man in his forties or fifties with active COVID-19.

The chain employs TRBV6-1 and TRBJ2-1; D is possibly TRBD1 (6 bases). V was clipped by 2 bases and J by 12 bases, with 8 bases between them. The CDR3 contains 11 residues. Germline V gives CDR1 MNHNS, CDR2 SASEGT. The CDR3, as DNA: TGTGCCAGCAGTGAACAAGGGGGGCAGTTCTTC. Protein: CASSEQGGQFF.

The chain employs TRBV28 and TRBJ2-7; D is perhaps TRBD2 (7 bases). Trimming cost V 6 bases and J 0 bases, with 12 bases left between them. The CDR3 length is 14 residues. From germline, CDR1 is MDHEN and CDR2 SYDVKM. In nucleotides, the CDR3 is TGTGCCAGCAGGGGGGGGCAGAGCTCCTACGAGCAGTACTTC. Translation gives CASRGGQSSYEQYF.

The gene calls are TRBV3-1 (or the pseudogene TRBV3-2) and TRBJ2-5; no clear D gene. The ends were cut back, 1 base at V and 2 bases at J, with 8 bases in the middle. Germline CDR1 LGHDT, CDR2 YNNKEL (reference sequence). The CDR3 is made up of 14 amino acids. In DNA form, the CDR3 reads TGTGCCAGCAGCCAAGTAAAGCTACAAGAGACCCAGTACTTC. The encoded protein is CASSQVKLQETQYF.

CDR3 coding DNA: TGTGCCAGCAGCTTAGGACAGACCGTCGGGGAGCTGTTTTTT. Its protein is CASSLGQTVGELFF. This chain joins TRBV5-8 and TRBJ2-2; D may be TRBD1 (6 bases). The V end was cut by 2 bases, the J end by 7 bases, with 12 bases between. In germline, CDR1 is SGHTS, CDR2 YDEGEE. The CDR3 contains 14 residues. Based on the CDR3 plus reference TRBV5-8 and TRBJ2-2, the full variable domain is EAGVTQSPTHLIKTRGQQATLRCSPISGHTSVYWYQQALGLGLQFLLWYDEGEERNRGNFPPRFSGRQFPNYSSELNVNALELEDSALYLCASSLGQTVGELFFGEGSRLTVL.

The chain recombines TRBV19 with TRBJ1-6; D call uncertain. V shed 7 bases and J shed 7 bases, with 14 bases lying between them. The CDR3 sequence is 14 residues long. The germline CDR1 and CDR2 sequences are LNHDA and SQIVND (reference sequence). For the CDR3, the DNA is TGTGCCAGTAACTCATACGGGGAAAATTCACCCCTCCACTTT. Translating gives CASNSYGENSPLHF.

The CDR3 loop reads CASSFTTGADTQYF. The CDR3 nucleotides read TGTGCCAGCAGTTTCACGACAGGGGCAGATACGCAGTATTTT. The genes are TRBV27 and TRBJ2-3, with 8 bases that match TRBD1. Germline V CDR1 and CDR2: MNHEY, SMNVEV (reference sequence). The CDR3 has 14 residues. V shed 3 bases, J shed 4 bases, and the junction held 3 bases outside the gene matches.

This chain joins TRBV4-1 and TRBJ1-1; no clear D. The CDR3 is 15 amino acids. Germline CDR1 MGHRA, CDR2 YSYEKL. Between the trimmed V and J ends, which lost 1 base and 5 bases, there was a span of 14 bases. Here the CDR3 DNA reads TGCGCCAGCAGCCAAGTTAATCGGGTGGAGACTGAAGCTTTCTTT. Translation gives CASSQVNRVETEAFF.